This is a list of T cell receptor beta chains from one sample in a study of tumor and adjacent non-tumor tissue in lung cancer. A single record per CDR3 protein comes from TCRdb applying MiXCR to the multiplex PCR reads. The sample records roughly 150,000 distinct CDR3 sequences, around 61% being singletons. The sequenced material came from lung tumor tissue. The receptor set was obtained from a man aged 55-75 years with small cell lung cancer. The CDR3 runs from the conserved cysteine through the conserved F or W. D genes are given only for firm matches. Size tells how often a clone was seen (once, few, many) or the class of an expanded clone, and some rows leave it out.

CDR3aa,CDR3nt,v_gene,d_gene,j_gene,abundance
CASSLALESGNTIYF,TGTGCCAGCAGCTTGGCCTTGGAATCTGGAAACACCATATATTTT,TRBV5-5,-,TRBJ1-3,-
CASSFDYPNTGELFF,TGTGCCAGCAGTTTTGACTACCCAAACACCGGGGAGCTGTTTTTT,TRBV12-3/TRBV12-4,-,TRBJ2-2,many
CSAGQSVQFF,TGCAGCGCCGGCCAGTCCGTGCAGTTCTTC,TRBV29-1,-,TRBJ2-1,many
CASSYSDRAGAFF,TGTGCCAGCAGTTACTCGGACAGGGCCGGTGCTTTCTTT,TRBV6-6,TRBD1,TRBJ1-1,many
CASLSRGSNEQFF,TGTGCCAGCTTATCTCGAGGGAGCAATGAGCAGTTCTTC,TRBV11-3,-,TRBJ2-1,-
CASSSRTGGLRAFF,TGTGCCAGTAGCTCTAGGACAGGGGGGCTGAGAGCTTTCTTT,TRBV11-3,TRBD1,TRBJ1-1,-
CAISGGQGNTEAFF,TGTGCCATCAGTGGGGGACAGGGGAACACTGAAGCCTTCTTT,TRBV10-3,TRBD1,TRBJ1-1,once
CASSYGVITGLTPPHF,TGTGCCAGCAGTTACGGCGTCATCACAGGGTTAACACCCCCCCACTTT,TRBV6-2/TRBV6-3,-,TRBJ1-6,-
CASSSQGANTEAFF,TGTGCCAGCAGCTCACAGGGGGCGAACACTGAAGCTTTCTTT,TRBV11-1,TRBD1,TRBJ1-1,medium-sized
CASSYAILGLTGAQTQYF,TGTGCCAGCAGTTACGCCATCCTCGGACTGACGGGAGCCCAGACCCAGTACTTC,TRBV6-2/TRBV6-3,-,TRBJ2-5,-
CASIFNTEAFF,TGTGCCAGTATCTTCAACACTGAAGCTTTCTTT,TRBV11-2,-,TRBJ1-1,-
CASSLVAATDKQYF,TGTGCCAGCAGCCTAGTTGCGGCCACAGATAAGCAGTATTTT,TRBV11-3,-,TRBJ2-3,-
CPSSLDLLATLYF,TGTCCCAGCAGCTTAGATTTACTGGCGACCCTGTACTTC,TRBV11-2,-,TRBJ2-5,-
CASSLTGANVLTF,TGCGCCAGCAGCTTGACCGGGGCCAACGTCCTGACTTTC,TRBV5-1,-,TRBJ2-6,many
CASSLGGRATEAFF,TGTGCCAGCAGTTTAGGTGGCAGGGCAACTGAAGCTTTCTTT,TRBV12-3/TRBV12-4,-,TRBJ1-1,once
CASSPPDYNYGYTF,TGTGCCAGCTCACCACCGGACTATAACTATGGCTACACCTTC,TRBV18,-,TRBJ1-2,few